This TCR beta chain appears in the sequencing data of a study of post-analysis software for immune sequencing data. Study in general: Secondary progressive, relapsing-remitting and progressive-relapsing multiple sclerosis were among the included disease courses.

The CDR3 length is 12 residues. V dropped 5 bases and J dropped 6 bases, with 11 bases sitting between them. Germline-derived CDR1 and CDR2 are SQVTM and ANQGSEA. Study results and limitations: A handful of TRBV segments (TRBV5-6, TRBV5-1 and TRBV20-1 among them) occurred more frequently in patients than in controls.

cDNA libraries for TCR beta contained unique molecular identifiers. Researchers reported 520,000 or so cDNA molecules coming from around 1 to 10 million T cells. Using its own MiXCR run on the PCR reads, TCRdb lists one record per CDR3 protein. The table includes approximately 250,000 distinct CDR3 sequences, 35% to 45% detected once. On this clonotype itself: Its specificity is not known.

The V and J genes are TRBV29-1 and TRBJ2-1; D is undetermined. This TCR was sampled from a girl aged 10 to 17 with multiple sclerosis. The source material was blood. The CDR3 sequence is CSVLDAGNEQFF. Here the CDR3 DNA reads TGCAGCGTTCTGGACGCCGGCAATGAGCAGTTCTTC.